The clone carrying this TCR beta chain has only a few counts. TCRdb passed the 5' RACE reads through MiXCR, listing each CDR3 protein once. The table has tens of thousands of distinct CDR3 sequences, about 12% seen once. The germline V and J ends were trimmed by 5 bases and 0 bases, with 10 bases remaining between them. Germline V gene data show CDR1 as SGHTA and CDR2 as FQGNSA. CDR3 length: 14 residues. The data belong to a study of spatial heterogeneity in lung cancer. The sample's time point: sample taken at primary tumor resection. The receptor was isolated from a male donor with early-stage non-small cell lung cancer. This rearrangement joins TRBV7-2 to TRBJ1-1; no clear D. The source material was PBMCs, sampled at surgery. The DNA of the CDR3 is TGTGCCAGCAGCCTCGACCGTTTGAACACTGAAGCTTTCTTT. It is translated as CASSLDRLNTEAFF.